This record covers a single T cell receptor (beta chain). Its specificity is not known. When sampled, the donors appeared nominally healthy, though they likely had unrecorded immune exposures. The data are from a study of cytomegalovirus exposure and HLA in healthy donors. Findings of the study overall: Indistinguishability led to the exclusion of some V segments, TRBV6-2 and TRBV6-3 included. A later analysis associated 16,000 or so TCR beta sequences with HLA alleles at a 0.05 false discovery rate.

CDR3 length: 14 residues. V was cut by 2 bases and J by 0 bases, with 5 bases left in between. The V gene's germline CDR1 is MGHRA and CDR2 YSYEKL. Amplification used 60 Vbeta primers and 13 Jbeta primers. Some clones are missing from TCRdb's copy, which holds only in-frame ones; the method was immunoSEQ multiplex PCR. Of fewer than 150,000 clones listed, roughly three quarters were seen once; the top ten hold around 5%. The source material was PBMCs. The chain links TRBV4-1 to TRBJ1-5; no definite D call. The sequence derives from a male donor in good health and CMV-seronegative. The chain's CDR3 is CASSQPISNQPQHF. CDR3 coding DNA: TGCGCCAGCAGCCAACCCATTAGCAATCAGCCCCAGCATTTT.